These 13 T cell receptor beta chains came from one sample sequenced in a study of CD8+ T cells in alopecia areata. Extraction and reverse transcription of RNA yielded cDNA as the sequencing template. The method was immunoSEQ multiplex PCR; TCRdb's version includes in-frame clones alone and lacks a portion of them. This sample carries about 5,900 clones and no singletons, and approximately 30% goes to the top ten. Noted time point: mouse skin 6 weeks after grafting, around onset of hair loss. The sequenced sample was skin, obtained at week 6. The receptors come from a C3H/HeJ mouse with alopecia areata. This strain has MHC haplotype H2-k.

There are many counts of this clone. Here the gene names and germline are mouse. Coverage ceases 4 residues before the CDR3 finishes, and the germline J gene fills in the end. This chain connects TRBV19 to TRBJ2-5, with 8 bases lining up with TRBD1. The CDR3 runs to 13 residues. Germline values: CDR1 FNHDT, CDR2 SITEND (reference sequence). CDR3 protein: CASSMGTGDTQYF. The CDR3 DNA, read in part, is TGTGCCAGCAGTATGGGGACAGGAGAC.

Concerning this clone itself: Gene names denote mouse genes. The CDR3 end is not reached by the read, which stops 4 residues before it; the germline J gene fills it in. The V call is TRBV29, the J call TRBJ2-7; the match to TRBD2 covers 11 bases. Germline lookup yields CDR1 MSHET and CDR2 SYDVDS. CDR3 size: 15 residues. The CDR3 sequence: CASSLFGTGGYEQYF. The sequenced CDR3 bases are TGTGCTAGCAGTTTATTTGGGACTGGGGGATAT.

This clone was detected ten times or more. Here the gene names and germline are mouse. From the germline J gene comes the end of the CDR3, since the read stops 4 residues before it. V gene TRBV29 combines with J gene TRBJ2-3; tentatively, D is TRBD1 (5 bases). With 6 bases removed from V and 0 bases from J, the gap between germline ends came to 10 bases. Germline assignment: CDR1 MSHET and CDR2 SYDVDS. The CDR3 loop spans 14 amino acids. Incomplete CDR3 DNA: TGTGCTAGCAGCCGCACAGGTAGTGCAGAA. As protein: CASSRTGSAE. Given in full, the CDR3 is CASSRTGSAETLYF.

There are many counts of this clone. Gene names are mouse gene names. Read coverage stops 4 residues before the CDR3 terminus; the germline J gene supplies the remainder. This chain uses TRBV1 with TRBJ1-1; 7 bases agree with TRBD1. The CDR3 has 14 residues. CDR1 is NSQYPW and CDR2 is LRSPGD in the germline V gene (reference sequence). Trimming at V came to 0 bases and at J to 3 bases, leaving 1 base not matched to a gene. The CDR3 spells CTCSAETGDTEVFF. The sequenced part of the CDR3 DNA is TGCACCTGCAGTGCAGAAACAGGGGACACA.

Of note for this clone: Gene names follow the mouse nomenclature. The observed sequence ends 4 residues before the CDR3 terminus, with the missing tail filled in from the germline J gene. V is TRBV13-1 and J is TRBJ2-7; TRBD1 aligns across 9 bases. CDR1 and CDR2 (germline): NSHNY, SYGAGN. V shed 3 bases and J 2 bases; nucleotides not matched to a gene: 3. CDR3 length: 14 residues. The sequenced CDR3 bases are TGTGCCAGCAGTGGCGACAGGGGGGCCTAT. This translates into CASSGDRGAY. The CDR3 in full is CASSGDRGAYEQYF.

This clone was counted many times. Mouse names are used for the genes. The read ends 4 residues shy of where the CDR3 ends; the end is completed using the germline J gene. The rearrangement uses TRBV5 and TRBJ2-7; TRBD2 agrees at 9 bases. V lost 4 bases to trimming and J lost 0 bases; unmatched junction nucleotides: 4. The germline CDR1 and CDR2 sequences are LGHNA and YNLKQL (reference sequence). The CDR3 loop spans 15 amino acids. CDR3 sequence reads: CASSPTGGSSYEQYF. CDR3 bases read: TGTGCCAGCAGCCCCACTGGGGGGAGCTCCTAT.

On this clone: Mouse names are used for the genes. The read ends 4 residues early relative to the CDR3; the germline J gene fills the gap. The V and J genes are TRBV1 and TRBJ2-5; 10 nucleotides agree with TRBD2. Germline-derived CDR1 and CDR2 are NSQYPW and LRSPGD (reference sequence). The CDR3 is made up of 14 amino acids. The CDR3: CTCSARTGGDTQYF. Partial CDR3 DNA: TGCACCTGCAGTGCCAGGACTGGGGGAGAC.

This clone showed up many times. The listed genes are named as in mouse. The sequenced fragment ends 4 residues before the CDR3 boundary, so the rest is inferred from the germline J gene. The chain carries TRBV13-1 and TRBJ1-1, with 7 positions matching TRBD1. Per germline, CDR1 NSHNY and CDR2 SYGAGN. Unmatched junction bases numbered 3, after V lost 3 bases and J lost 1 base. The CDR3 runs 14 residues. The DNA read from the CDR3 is TGTGCCAGCAGTGGGGACAGATTGAACACA. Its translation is CASSGDRLNT. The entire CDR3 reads CASSGDRLNTEVFF.

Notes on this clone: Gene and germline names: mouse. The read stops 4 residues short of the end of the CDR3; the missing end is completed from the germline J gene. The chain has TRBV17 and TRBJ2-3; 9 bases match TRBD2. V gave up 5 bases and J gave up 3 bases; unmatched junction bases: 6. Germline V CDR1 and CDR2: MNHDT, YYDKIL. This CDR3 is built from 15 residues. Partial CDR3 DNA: TGTGCTAGCAGTGGTGACTGGGGGAGGGCAGAA. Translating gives CASSGDWGRAE. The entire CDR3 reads CASSGDWGRAETLYF.

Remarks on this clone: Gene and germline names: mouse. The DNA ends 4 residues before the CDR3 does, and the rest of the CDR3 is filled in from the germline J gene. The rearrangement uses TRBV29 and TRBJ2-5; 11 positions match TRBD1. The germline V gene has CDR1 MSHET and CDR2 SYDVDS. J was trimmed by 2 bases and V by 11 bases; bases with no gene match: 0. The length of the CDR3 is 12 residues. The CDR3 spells CAGTGGQDTQYF. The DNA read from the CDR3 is TGTGCTGGGACAGGGGGCCAAGAC.

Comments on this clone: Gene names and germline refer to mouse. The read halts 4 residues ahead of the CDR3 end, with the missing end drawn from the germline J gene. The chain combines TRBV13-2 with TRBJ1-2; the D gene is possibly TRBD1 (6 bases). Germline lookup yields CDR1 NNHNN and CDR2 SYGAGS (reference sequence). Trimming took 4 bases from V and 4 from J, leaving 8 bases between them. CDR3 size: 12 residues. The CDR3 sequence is CASGTGPSDYTF. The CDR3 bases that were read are TGTGCCAGCGGTACAGGGCCCTCC.

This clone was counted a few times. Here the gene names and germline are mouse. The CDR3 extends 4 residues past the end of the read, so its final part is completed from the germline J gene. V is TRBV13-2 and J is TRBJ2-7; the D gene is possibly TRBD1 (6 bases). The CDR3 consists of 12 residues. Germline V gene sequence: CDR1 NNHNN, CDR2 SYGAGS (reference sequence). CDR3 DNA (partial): TGTGCCAGCGGTGATCACAGGGAT. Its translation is CASGDHRD. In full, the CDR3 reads CASGDHRDEQYF.

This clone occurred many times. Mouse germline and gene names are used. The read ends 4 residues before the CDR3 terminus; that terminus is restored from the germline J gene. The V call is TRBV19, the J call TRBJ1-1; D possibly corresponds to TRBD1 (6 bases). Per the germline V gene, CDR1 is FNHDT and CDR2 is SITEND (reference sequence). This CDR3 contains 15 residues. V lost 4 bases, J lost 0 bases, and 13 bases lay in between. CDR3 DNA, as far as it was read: TGTGCCAGCAGTTTCCCGGGACAACCAAACACA. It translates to CASSFPGQPNT. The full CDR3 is CASSFPGQPNTEVFF.